These 18 T cell receptor beta chains share one sample of origin, sequenced in a study of shared clonotypes between healthy human individuals. Some clones are missing from TCRdb's copy, which holds only in-frame ones; the method was immunoSEQ multiplex PCR. This sample carries about 2.4 million clones, approximately 93% of them seen once, and the ten largest clones take around 0.37%. Sequenced input: naive CD4+ T cells from PBMCs. Documented subset: CD45RA+ positively selected. These receptors all stem from a man between 18 and 35 years old in good health. Some clones in this sample may be carry-over from other donors' samples.

V gene TRBV28 combines with J gene TRBJ1-5; D not certain. Germline CDR1 and CDR2: MDHEN and SYDVKM. The CDR3 totals 19 residues. Trimming left V 7 bases short and J 0 bases short, with 25 bases between. The CDR3, as DNA: TGTGCCAGCACTTCCTCACCCGGGGTCAGAGTTTATAGCAATCAGCCCCAGCATTTT. It codes for CASTSSPGVRVYSNQPQHF.

The V call is TRBV6-1, the J call TRBJ1-1; 9 positions agree with TRBD1. This CDR3 contains 13 residues. The V gene's germline CDR1 is MNHNS and CDR2 SASEGT. V gave up 3 bases and J gave up 6 bases; unmatched junction bases: 2. The CDR3 reads CASSEDRGSEAFF. DNA for the CDR3: TGTGCCAGCAGTGAGGACAGGGGTTCTGAAGCTTTCTTT.

The genes are TRBV7-7 and TRBJ1-6, with D perhaps TRBD1 (5 bases). Trimming pared 3 bases from V and 10 bases from J, leaving 10 bases between. CDR1 and CDR2 (germline): SSHAT, FNYEAQ (reference sequence). The length of the CDR3 is 13 residues. This chain's CDR3 is CASSLTENSPLHF. CDR3 sequence (DNA): TGTGCCAGCAGCTTGACAGAGAACTCACCCCTCCACTTT.

The chain is built from TRBV7-2 and TRBJ2-5, with 9 bases that match TRBD2. Trimming took 2 bases from V and 2 from J; bases not matched to a gene: 6. This CDR3 contains 16 residues. Looked up from germline, CDR1 is SGHTA and CDR2 is FQGNSA. Here the CDR3 DNA reads TGTGCCAGCAGCTTAAGGCTAGCGGGACGGCAAGAGACCCAGTACTTC. Its translation is CASSLRLAGRQETQYF.

The chain combines TRBV5-1 with TRBJ2-3; D may match TRBD1 or TRBD2 (8 bases each). Trimming removed 0 bases at V and 3 bases at J, with 29 bases between. Germline CDR1 SGHRS, CDR2 YFSETQ. CDR3 size: 21 residues. For the CDR3, the DNA is TGCGCCAGCAGCTTGGAACCGGGACAGGCGAGCGGGAGCGTTTTGACAGATACGCAGTATTTT. Its translation: CASSLEPGQASGSVLTDTQYF.

This clone has more than one count but fewer than ten. The chain joins TRBV6-1 to TRBJ1-4, with 10 bases identical to TRBD1. CDR1 is MNHNS, CDR2 SASEGT, per germline. V shed 2 bases and J 8 bases; nucleotides not matched to a gene: 14. The CDR3 consists of 18 residues. The CDR3 loop is CASSESGTGAGVGEKLFF. In DNA, the CDR3 is TGTGCCAGCAGTGAAAGTGGGACAGGGGCCGGGGTAGGGGAAAAACTGTTTTTT.

The chain uses TRBV2 and TRBJ2-7, with 7 bases fitting TRBD1. J gave up 2 bases and V 5 bases, and 6 bases lay outside the gene matches. The CDR3 spans 14 residues. The germline CDR1 and CDR2 sequences are SNHLY and FYNNEI. The CDR3 loop reads CASSMGQFPYEQYF. Written as DNA, the CDR3 is TGTGCCAGCAGTATGGGACAGTTCCCCTACGAGCAGTACTTC.

The chain recombines TRBV29-1 with TRBJ2-7; 8 bases line up with TRBD1. The germline V gene has CDR1 SQVTM and CDR2 ANQGSEA. Trimming took 7 bases from V and 5 from J; bases not matched to a gene: 7. The CDR3 spans 12 residues. CDR3 coding DNA: TGCAGCGCCCTGGACAGGGTTGACGAGCAGTACTTC. It yields the protein CSALDRVDEQYF.

This clone appeared a single time. The J gene is TRBJ1-1, the V gene TRBV18; the D gene is possibly TRBD1 (5 bases). The V end lost 1 base, the J end lost 8 bases, and 11 bases lay between the germline ends. CDR3 size: 13 residues. Germline-derived CDR1 and CDR2 are KGHSH and LQKENI. The CDR3 region is CASSPRGVAEAFF. The CDR3 region has the DNA TGTGCCAGCTCACCACGGGGGGTCGCGGAAGCTTTCTTT.

This chain joins TRBV5-1 and TRBJ2-1, with TRBD2 matching over 15 bases. Trimming took 5 bases from V and 8 from J; bases not matched to a gene: 11. The CDR3 contains 17 residues. Germline loops: CDR1 SGHRS, CDR2 YFSETQ. The CDR3 loop is CASRPNTGLAGGDEQFF. CDR3 in DNA: TGCGCCAGCAGGCCGAATACGGGACTAGCGGGAGGCGATGAGCAGTTCTTC.

DNA of the CDR3: TGCGCCAGCAGCTTGACGATAGGCCTTCCCTCTGGAAACACCATATATTTT. Protein product: CASSLTIGLPSGNTIYF. V gene TRBV5-1 combines with J gene TRBJ1-3; D call uncertain. The CDR3 is 17 amino acids. Germline loops: CDR1 SGHRS, CDR2 YFSETQ. Deletions cut 1 base from V and 0 bases from J, with 14 bases between.

The genes are TRBV9 and TRBJ2-5, with D perhaps TRBD2 (6 bases). V was clipped by 0 bases and J by 1 base, with 13 bases between them. Germline V CDR1 and CDR2: SGDLS, YYNGEE. The CDR3 loop spans 16 amino acids. CDR3 DNA: TGTGCCAGCAGCGTAGGGTGGGCGGGAACCCAAGAGACCCAGTACTTC. This translates into CASSVGWAGTQETQYF. The full variable domain, its missing parts supplied by reference TRBV9 and TRBJ2-5, is DSGVTQTPKHLITATGQRVTLRCSPRSGDLSVYWYQQSLDQGLQFLIQYYNGEERAKGNILERFSAQQFPDLHSELNLSSLELGDSALYFCASSVGWAGTQETQYFGPGTRLLVL.

Regarding this clone: The same CDR3 arises from other DNA sequences in this sample as well. This chain connects TRBV5-1 to TRBJ2-7; weak D call: TRBD2 (5 bases). Trimming took 2 bases from V and 2 from J, leaving 8 bases between them. This CDR3 is built from 13 residues. Germline CDR1 SGHRS, CDR2 YFSETQ. The CDR3 loop is CASSLEGTYEQYF. CDR3 sequence (DNA): TGCGCCAGCAGCTTAGAGGGAACCTACGAGCAGTACTTC.

This rearrangement joins TRBV5-4 to TRBJ2-7; possible D gene TRBD2, 7 bases. Trimming removed 0 bases from V and 5 bases from J, with 15 bases in between. The CDR3 loop spans 15 amino acids. CDR1 is SGHNT and CDR2 is YYREEE in the germline V gene (reference sequence). This CDR3 is CASSLAGGGRHEQYF. The CDR3 region has the DNA TGTGCCAGCAGCTTGGCGGGGGGCGGGCGCCACGAGCAGTACTTC.

This chain links TRBV7-9 with TRBJ2-7; a weak D match, TRBD1 (6 bases). Per germline, CDR1 SEHNR and CDR2 FQNEAQ (reference sequence). The germline V and J ends were trimmed by 4 bases and 4 bases, with 14 bases remaining between them. The CDR3 extends over 14 amino acids. The CDR3 DNA reads as TGTGCCAGCAGCTCTCCGGGACAAAAATACGAGCAGTACTTC. Encoded protein: CASSSPGQKYEQYF.

This rearrangement joins TRBV4-1 to TRBJ2-4; possibly TRBD1 for D (5 bases). The CDR3 consists of 18 residues. With 0 bases removed from V and 0 bases from J, the gap between germline ends came to 15 bases. The V gene's germline CDR1 is MGHRA and CDR2 YSYEKL. This CDR3 reads CASSQELVLGRAKNIQYF. The CDR3 DNA sequence: TGCGCCAGCAGCCAAGAATTGGTCCTGGGGCGAGCCAAAAACATTCAGTACTTC.

The V and J genes are TRBV6-5 and TRBJ2-1; 14 bases agree with TRBD2. Germline values: CDR1 MNHEY, CDR2 SVGAGI. The CDR3 extends over 14 amino acids. J gave up 9 bases and V 6 bases, and 4 bases lay outside the gene matches. The CDR3 DNA reads as TGTGCCAGCAGGGGACTAGCGGGAGCGGTTGAGCAGTTCTTC. Its protein product is CASRGLAGAVEQFF.

CDR3 sequence: CASSRGTASETQYF. The CDR3 region has the DNA TGCGCCAGCAGCAGGGGGACAGCGTCCGAGACCCAGTACTTC. This chain connects TRBV5-1 to TRBJ2-5; the match to TRBD1 covers 7 bases. The germline gives CDR1 SGHRS, CDR2 YFSETQ. The CDR3 is made up of 14 amino acids. Trimming cost V 4 bases and J 5 bases; bases outside gene matches: 8.